The clone carrying this T cell receptor beta chain was observed a few times. Its cognate antigen is unknown. Libraries of TCR beta were made from 1.5 to 2 micrograms of genomic DNA that came from cryopreserved PBMCs. V was pared by 2 bases and J by 4 bases, with 8 bases between. The CDR3 sequence is 13 residues long. Germline assignment: CDR1 MNHEY and CDR2 SVGAGI. The entry originates in a study of cytotoxic CD8 clonotypes in ibrutinib-treated CLL. Study results and limitations: At the start, clonality exceeded age-matched healthy donors and followed circulating CD8+ T-cell counts. Few clonotypes were public, and these shrank or held steady under treatment.

Here immunoSEQ multiplex PCR was the method, and the copy in TCRdb shows in-frame clones only, minus some. The sample includes tens of thousands of clones, approximately 71% of them seen just once. The V call is TRBV6-5, the J call TRBJ1-2; D is possibly TRBD1 (5 bases). The source material was PBMCs, sampled at disease progression, from a patient treated with ibrutinib. This receptor was identified in a human donor with chronic lymphocytic leukemia. The CDR3 here is CASSYGTIYGYTF. The DNA for the CDR3 is TGTGCCAGCAGTTACGGGACCATCTATGGCTACACCTTC.